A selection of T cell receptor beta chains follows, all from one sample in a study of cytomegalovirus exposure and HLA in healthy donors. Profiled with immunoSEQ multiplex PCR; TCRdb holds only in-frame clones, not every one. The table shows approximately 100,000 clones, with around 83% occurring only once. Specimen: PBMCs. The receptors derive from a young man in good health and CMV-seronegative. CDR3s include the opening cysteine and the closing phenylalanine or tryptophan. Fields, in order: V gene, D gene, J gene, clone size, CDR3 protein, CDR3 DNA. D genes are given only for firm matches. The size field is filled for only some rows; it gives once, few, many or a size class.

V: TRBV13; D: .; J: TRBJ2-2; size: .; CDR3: CASRDLGGVNTGELFF; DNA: TGTGCCAGCAGAGACCTGGGCGGGGTCAACACCGGGGAGCTGTTTTTT
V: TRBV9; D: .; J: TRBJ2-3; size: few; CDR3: CASSVVVADTQYF; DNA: TGTGCCAGCAGCGTAGTCGTTGCAGATACGCAGTATTTT
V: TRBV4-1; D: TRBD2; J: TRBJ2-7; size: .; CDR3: CASSQLAGGRSSYEQYF; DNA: TGCGCCAGCAGCCAACTAGCGGGGGGTCGAAGCTCCTACGAGCAGTACTTC
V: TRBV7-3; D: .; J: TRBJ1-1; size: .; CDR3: CASSSDTAGTAFF; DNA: TGTGCCAGCAGCTCGGACACGGCCGGTACAGCTTTCTTT
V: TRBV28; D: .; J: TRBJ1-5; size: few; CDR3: CASSSPSAGGPQHF; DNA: TGTGCCAGCAGTTCCCCGAGTGCGGGAGGCCCCCAGCATTTT
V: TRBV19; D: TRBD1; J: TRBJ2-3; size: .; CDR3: CASSRYPVGQGGDTQYF; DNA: TGTGCCAGTAGTAGATACCCTGTGGGACAGGGAGGGGATACGCAGTATTTT
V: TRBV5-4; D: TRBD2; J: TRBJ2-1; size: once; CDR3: CASRAASGVYNEQFF; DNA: TGTGCCAGCAGAGCGGCTAGCGGGGTATACAATGAGCAGTTCTTC
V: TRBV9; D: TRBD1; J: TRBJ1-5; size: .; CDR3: CASSPGQGTQPQHF; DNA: TGTGCCAGCAGCCCGGGACAGGGGACTCAGCCCCAGCATTTT
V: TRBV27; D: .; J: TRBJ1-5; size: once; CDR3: CASSLGIDQPQHF; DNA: TGTGCCAGCAGTTTAGGCATTGATCAGCCCCAGCATTTT
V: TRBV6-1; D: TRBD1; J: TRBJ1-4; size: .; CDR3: CASSEANIRGTGNEKLFF; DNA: TGTGCCAGCAGTGAAGCCAACATAAGAGGGACAGGCAATGAAAAACTGTTTTTT
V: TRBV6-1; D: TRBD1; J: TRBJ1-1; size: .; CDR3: CASRMDRVSTEAFF; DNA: TGTGCCAGCAGGATGGACAGGGTAAGCACTGAAGCTTTCTTT
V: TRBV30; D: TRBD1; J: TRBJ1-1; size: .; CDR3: CAWSAGQGRTEAFF; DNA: TGTGCCTGGAGTGCCGGACAGGGGCGCACTGAAGCTTTCTTT
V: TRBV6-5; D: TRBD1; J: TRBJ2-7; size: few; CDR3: CASSTRDRGPEQYF; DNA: TGTGCCAGCAGTACCCGGGACAGGGGACCTGAGCAGTACTTC
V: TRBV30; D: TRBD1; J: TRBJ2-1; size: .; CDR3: CAWSRDRGQGGYNEQFF; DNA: TGTGCCTGGAGTAGGGACCGAGGACAGGGGGGCTACAATGAGCAGTTCTTC
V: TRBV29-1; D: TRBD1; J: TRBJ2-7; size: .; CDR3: CSGRDRGYEQYF; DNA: TGCAGCGGCCGGGACAGAGGCTACGAGCAGTACTTC
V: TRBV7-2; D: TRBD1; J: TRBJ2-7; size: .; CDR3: CASSSRQGYSYEQYF; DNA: TGTGCCAGCAGCTCAAGACAGGGGTACTCCTACGAGCAGTACTTC
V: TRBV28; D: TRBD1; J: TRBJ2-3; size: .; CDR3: CASSSRQGTSPLRTDTQYF; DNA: TGTGCCAGCAGCTCTAGACAGGGGACTTCCCCTTTGAGGACAGATACGCAGTATTTT
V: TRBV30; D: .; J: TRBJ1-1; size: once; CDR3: CASSSGQGITEAFF; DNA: TGTGCCTCCTCGTCGGGGCAGGGGATCACTGAAGCTTTCTTT
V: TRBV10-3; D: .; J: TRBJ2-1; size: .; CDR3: CAINSQGGNEQFF; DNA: TGTGCCATAAACTCTCAGGGGGGCAATGAGCAGTTCTTC
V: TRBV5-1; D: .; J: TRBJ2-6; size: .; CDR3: CASSLTVSPGANVLTF; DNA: TGCGCCAGCAGCTTGACAGTAAGCCCTGGGGCCAACGTCCTGACTTTC
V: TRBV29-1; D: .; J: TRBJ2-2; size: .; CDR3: CSVDVATGELFF; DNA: TGCAGCGTTGACGTGGCCACCGGGGAGCTGTTTTTT
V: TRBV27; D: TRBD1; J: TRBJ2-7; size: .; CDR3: CASSHTPGTASSYEQYF; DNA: TGTGCCAGCAGTCACACTCCCGGGACAGCCAGCTCCTACGAGCAGTACTTC
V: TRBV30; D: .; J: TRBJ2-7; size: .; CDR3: CAWSVLRGLGEQYF; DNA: TGTGCCTGGAGTGTTTTGCGGGGTTTGGGGGAGCAGTACTTC
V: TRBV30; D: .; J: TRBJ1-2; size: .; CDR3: CAWSVPGYGYTF; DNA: TGTGCCTGGAGTGTTCCAGGGTACGGCTACACCTTC
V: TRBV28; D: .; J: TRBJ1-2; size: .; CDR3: CASSLSQGEEGYTF; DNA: TGTGCCAGCAGTTTATCGCAAGGGGAGGAGGGCTACACCTTC
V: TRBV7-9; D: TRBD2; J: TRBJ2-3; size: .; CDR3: CASSPKGLAGSTDTQYF; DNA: TGTGCCAGCAGCCCGAAGGGACTAGCGGGGAGCACAGATACGCAGTATTTT
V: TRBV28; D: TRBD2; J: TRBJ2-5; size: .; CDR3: CASSFLAGVSETQYF; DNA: TGTGCCAGCAGTTTTCTAGCGGGAGTTTCGGAGACCCAGTACTTC
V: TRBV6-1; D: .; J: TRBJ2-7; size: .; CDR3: CATDPGAYEQYF; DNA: TGTGCCACCGACCCAGGGGCCTACGAGCAGTACTTC
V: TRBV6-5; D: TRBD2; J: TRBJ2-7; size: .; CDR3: CASSPAGLAGGEQYF; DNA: TGTGCCAGCAGCCCGGCGGGGCTAGCGGGAGGCGAGCAGTACTTC
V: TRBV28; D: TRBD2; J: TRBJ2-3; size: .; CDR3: CASSWGGLAQADTQYF; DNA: TGTGCCAGCAGTTGGGGAGGACTAGCACAGGCAGATACGCAGTATTTT
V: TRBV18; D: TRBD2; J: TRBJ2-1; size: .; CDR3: CASSGTSGGANEQFF; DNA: TGTGCCAGCTCCGGAACTAGCGGGGGGGCCAATGAGCAGTTCTTC
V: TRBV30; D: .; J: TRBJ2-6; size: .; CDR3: CAWSMGGTGANVLTF; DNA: TGTGCCTGGAGCATGGGAGGAACTGGGGCCAACGTCCTGACTTTC
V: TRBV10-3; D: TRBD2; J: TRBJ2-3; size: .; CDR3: CAISDNSGRSSDTQYF; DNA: TGTGCCATCAGTGATAATAGCGGGAGGTCATCAGATACGCAGTATTTT
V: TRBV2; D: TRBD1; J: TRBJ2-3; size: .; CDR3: CASSGDRSLDTQYF; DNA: TGTGCCAGCAGCGGGGACAGAAGCCTAGATACGCAGTATTTT
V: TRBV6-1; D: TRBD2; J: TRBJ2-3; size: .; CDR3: CASSEAISGSSTDTQYF; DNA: TGTGCCAGCAGTGAAGCGATTAGCGGGAGTAGCACAGATACGCAGTATTTT
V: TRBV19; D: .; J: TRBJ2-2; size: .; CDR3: CASSTGESGELFF; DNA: TGTGCCAGTAGTACGGGAGAGTCCGGGGAGCTGTTTTTT
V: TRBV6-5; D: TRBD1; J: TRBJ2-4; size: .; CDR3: CASSTGVAKNIQYF; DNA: TGTGCCAGCAGCACAGGGGTAGCCAAAAACATTCAGTACTTC
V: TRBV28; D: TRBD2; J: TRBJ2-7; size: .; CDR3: CASSFPIASGSPSYEQYF; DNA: TGTGCCAGCAGTTTCCCCATTGCTAGCGGATCACCCTCCTACGAGCAGTACTTC
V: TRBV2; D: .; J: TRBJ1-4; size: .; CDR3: CASSEVRAFEKLFF; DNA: TGTGCCAGCAGTGAAGTCAGGGCCTTTGAAAAACTGTTTTTT
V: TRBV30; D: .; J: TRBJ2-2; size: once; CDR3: CAWSVSRVGTGELFF; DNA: TGTGCCTGGAGTGTCTCCAGGGTAGGAACCGGGGAGCTGTTTTTT